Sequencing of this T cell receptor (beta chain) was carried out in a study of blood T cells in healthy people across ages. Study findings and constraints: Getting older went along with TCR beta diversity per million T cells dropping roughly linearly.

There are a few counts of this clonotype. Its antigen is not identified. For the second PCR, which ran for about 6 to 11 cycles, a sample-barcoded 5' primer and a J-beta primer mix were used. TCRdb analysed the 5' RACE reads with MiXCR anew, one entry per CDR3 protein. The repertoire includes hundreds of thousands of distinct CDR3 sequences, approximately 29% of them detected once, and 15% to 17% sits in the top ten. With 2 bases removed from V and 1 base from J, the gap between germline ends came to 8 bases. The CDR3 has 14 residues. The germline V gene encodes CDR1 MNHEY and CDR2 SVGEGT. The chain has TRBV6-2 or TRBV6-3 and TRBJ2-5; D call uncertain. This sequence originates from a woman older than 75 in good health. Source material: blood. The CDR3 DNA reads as TGTGCCAGCAGTTACAATGGAGCCCAAGAGACCCAGTACTTC. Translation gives CASSYNGAQETQYF.